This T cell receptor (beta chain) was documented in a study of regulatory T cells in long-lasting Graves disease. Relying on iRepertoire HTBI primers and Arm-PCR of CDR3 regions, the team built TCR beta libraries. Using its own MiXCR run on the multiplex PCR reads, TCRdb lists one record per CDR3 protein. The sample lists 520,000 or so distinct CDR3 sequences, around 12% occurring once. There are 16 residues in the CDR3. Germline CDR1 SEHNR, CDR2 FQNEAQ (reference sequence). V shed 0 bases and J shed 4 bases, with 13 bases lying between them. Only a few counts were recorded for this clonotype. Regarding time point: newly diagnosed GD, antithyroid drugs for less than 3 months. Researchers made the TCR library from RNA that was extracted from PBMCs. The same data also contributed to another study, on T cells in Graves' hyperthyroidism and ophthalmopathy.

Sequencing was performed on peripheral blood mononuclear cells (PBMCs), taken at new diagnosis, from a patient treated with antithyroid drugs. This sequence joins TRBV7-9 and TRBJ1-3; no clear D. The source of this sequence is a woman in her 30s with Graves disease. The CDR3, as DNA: TGTGCCAGCAGCTTAGCGTTTAGCGAGGTCGGAAACACCATATATTTT. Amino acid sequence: CASSLAFSEVGNTIYF.